Below, 17 T cell receptor beta chains from the same sample are listed, as sequenced in a study of cytomegalovirus exposure and HLA in healthy donors. Primers included in the PCR were 60 Vbeta and 13 Jbeta primers. Some clones are missing from TCRdb's copy, which holds only in-frame ones; the method was immunoSEQ multiplex PCR. The data contain roughly 130,000 clones, around 80% of them singletons. Sequenced: PBMCs. The receptors stem from a woman aged 45-59 years in good health and CMV-seropositive.

The gene calls are TRBV7-8 and TRBJ2-5, with 9 bases lining up with TRBD1. The CDR3 spans 14 residues. The V gene end was trimmed by 5 bases and the J gene end by 4 bases; junction bases not matched to a gene: 5. Germline loops: CDR1 SGHVS, CDR2 FQNEAQ. The CDR3 coding sequence is TGTGCCAGCAGCCCCCGGACAGGGGTAGAGACCCAGTACTTC. Its protein is CASSPRTGVETQYF.

The genes are TRBV10-3 and TRBJ1-1, with a tentative D call TRBD1 (6 bases). V was pared by 7 bases and J by 2 bases, with 23 bases between. The CDR3 runs 17 residues. The germline gives CDR1 ENHRY, CDR2 SYGVKD. In DNA form, the CDR3 reads TGTGCCATCACCCCAGGGGAAGGGCCGGATTACAACACTGAAGCTTTCTTT. Translated: CAITPGEGPDYNTEAFF.

The chain recombines TRBV6-1 with TRBJ1-2; 9 bases are a match to TRBD1. This CDR3 region has 15 residues. The germline CDR1 and CDR2 sequences are MNHNS and SASEGT. The trim removed 2 bases at V and 4 bases at J, leaving 5 bases unmatched. The DNA for the CDR3 is TGTGCCAGCAGTGAATCCGGACAGGGGATCTATGGCTACACCTTC. Residues: CASSESGQGIYGYTF.

The chain joins TRBV10-3 to TRBJ1-1, with 8 bases matching TRBD1. J was trimmed by 3 bases and V by 6 bases; bases with no gene match: 6. This CDR3 is built from 14 residues. Germline lookup yields CDR1 ENHRY and CDR2 SYGVKD. The CDR3 DNA sequence: TGTGCCATCAGGGGAACGGGACAGGACACTGAAGCTTTCTTT. This sequence encodes CAIRGTGQDTEAFF.

The J gene is TRBJ1-5, the V gene TRBV2, with D possibly TRBD1 on 6 matching bases. V was shortened by 3 bases and J by 0 bases, with 15 bases between the two germline ends. Germline V gene sequence: CDR1 SNHLY, CDR2 FYNNEI. The CDR3 has 17 amino acids. The CDR3 DNA reads TGTGCCAGCAGTGAGGCAGGGGTTGTCCATAGCAATCAGCCCCAGCATTTT. As protein: CASSEAGVVHSNQPQHF. Variable domain in full (rest from reference TRBV2 and TRBJ1-5): EPEVTQTPSHQVTQMGQEVILRCVPISNHLYFYWYRQILGQKVEFLVSFYNNEISEKSEIFDDQFSVERPDGSNFTLKIRSTKLEDSAMYFCASSEAGVVHSNQPQHFGDGTRLSIL.

The chain joins TRBV4-1 to TRBJ2-5; 7 bases map to TRBD2. Germline-derived CDR1 and CDR2 are MGHRA and YSYEKL. Trimming cost V 0 bases and J 4 bases; bases outside gene matches: 11. CDR3 length equals 17 residues. Here the CDR3 reads CASSQEVGGFGGETQYF. CDR3 nucleotides: TGCGCCAGCAGCCAAGAAGTCGGGGGGTTTGGTGGAGAGACCCAGTACTTC.

The gene calls are TRBV10-1 and TRBJ1-5, with D maybe TRBD1 (6 bases). This CDR3 spans 14 amino acids. CDR1 and CDR2 from the germline V gene are WNHNN and SYGVQD (reference sequence). V was trimmed by 10 bases and J by 2 bases, leaving 15 bases between them. The CDR3 sequence is CATFGGLGNQPQHF. For the CDR3, the DNA is TGCGCCACCTTCGGGGGGCTGGGCAATCAGCCCCAGCATTTT.

This chain joins TRBV7-8 and TRBJ1-1, with 9 bases identical to TRBD1. The CDR3 loop spans 17 amino acids. Germline CDR1 and CDR2: SGHVS and FQNEAQ. The ends lost 5 bases at V and 4 bases at J; junction bases unmatched: 14. The CDR3 coding sequence is TGTGCCAGCAGCCACCATCTGACAGGGGGACCGGGCACTGAAGCTTTCTTT. It yields the protein CASSHHLTGGPGTEAFF.

The chain combines TRBV18 with TRBJ1-5, with 7 nucleotides matching TRBD1. The CDR3 has 16 amino acids. The V and J ends lost 2 bases and 5 bases, in that order; junction bases with no gene match: 9. The germline V gene has CDR1 KGHSH and CDR2 LQKENI. The CDR3 DNA reads TGTGCCAGCTCACCATGGACAGGCGGGTCAGATCAGCCCCAGCATTTT. It translates to CASSPWTGGSDQPQHF.

The rearrangement uses TRBV5-1 and TRBJ2-3; 10 bases are a match to TRBD2. The CDR3 is 18 amino acids. After removal of 0 bases from V and 2 bases from J, the junction contained 9 bases not matched to a gene. The V gene's germline CDR1 is SGHRS and CDR2 YFSETQ. The CDR3 DNA reads as TGCGCCAGCAGCTTGGCGGCTAGCGGGGGTACTAACACAGATACGCAGTATTTT. Protein product: CASSLAASGGTNTDTQYF.

V and J are TRBV27 and TRBJ2-3; D gene ambiguous. Germline assignment: CDR1 MNHEY and CDR2 SMNVEV (reference sequence). CDR3 length: 14 residues. The V gene lost 3 bases and the J gene lost 4 bases, with 11 bases spanning the gap. In nucleotides, the CDR3 is TGTGCCAGCAGTTTTGTAACAGCCCCAGATACGCAGTATTTT. Amino acids: CASSFVTAPDTQYF.

The chain joins TRBV7-3 to TRBJ2-1; 7 nucleotides match TRBD2. Germline CDR1 SGHTA, CDR2 FQGTGA. There are 15 residues in the CDR3. J lost 3 bases, V lost 2 bases, and 4 bases had no gene match. The CDR3 region has the DNA TGTGCCAGCAGCTTAGTTGCGGGGGTCTACAATGAGCAGTTCTTC. It is translated as CASSLVAGVYNEQFF.

The chain is built from TRBV29-1 and TRBJ1-1; possible D gene TRBD1, 5 bases. This CDR3 spans 13 amino acids. The V end lost 6 bases, the J end lost 0 bases, and 11 bases lay between the germline ends. Germline V lookup: CDR1 SQVTM, CDR2 ANQGSEA. The DNA of the CDR3 is TGCAGCGTCAGACAGCTTATGAACACTGAAGCTTTCTTT. Translated: CSVRQLMNTEAFF.

The rearrangement uses TRBV27 and TRBJ2-5; 7 nucleotides match TRBD1. The J call is uncertain, as TRBJ2-7 better fits the DNA end. Germline assignment: CDR1 MNHEY and CDR2 SMNVEV (reference sequence). The CDR3 extends over 15 amino acids. CDR3: CASSPSGTVNYEQYF. In DNA, the CDR3 is TGTGCCAGCAGTCCCTCCGGGACAGTAAACTACGAGCAGTACTTC.

CDR3 nucleotides: TGTGCCAGCTCCCTTCCGGGAGGACTGTACACCGGGGAGCTGTTTTTT. Its protein product is CASSLPGGLYTGELFF. This chain joins TRBV18 and TRBJ2-2, with 7 bases fitting TRBD2. After removal of 6 bases from V and 3 bases from J, the junction contained 10 bases not matched to a gene. The CDR3 runs 16 residues. Germline V gene lookup returns CDR1 KGHSH and CDR2 LQKENI.

The chain carries TRBV5-4 and TRBJ2-5; TRBD1 agrees at 9 bases. This CDR3 region has 16 residues. Germline-derived CDR1 and CDR2 are SGHNT and YYREEE (reference sequence). With V trimmed by 0 bases and J by 3 bases, 6 bases remained unmatched. The DNA for the CDR3 is TGTGCCAGCAGCTTGGGGGGACAGGGAAGGGAAGAGACCCAGTACTTC. Encoded protein: CASSLGGQGREETQYF.

This chain joins TRBV4-1 and TRBJ1-4; D remains unclear. Germline-derived CDR1 and CDR2 are MGHRA and YSYEKL. V was cut by 0 bases and J by 3 bases, with 11 bases left in between. The CDR3 consists of 16 residues. This CDR3 is CASSQDAIGANEKLFF. CDR3 nucleotides: TGCGCCAGCAGCCAAGATGCTATCGGGGCTAATGAAAAACTGTTTTTT.